The source of this T cell receptor beta chain is a study of cytomegalovirus exposure and HLA in healthy donors. A multiplex PCR was run with 60 Vbeta primers and 13 Jbeta primers. The assay was immunoSEQ multiplex PCR, and TCRdb's table has in-frame clones only and misses some. The sample lists fewer than 200,000 clones; 80% were seen once. The CDR3 spans 14 residues. V lost 4 bases to trimming and J lost 2 bases, with 11 bases between them. The germline gives CDR1 KGHSH, CDR2 LQKENI. This clonotype originated in a male donor in good health and CMV-seronegative. The chain carries TRBV18 and TRBJ1-1; no clear D. The sequencing input was PBMCs. This chain's CDR3 is CASSQIRGNTEAFF. Here the CDR3 DNA reads TGTGCCAGCTCACAGATACGGGGTAACACTGAAGCTTTCTTT.